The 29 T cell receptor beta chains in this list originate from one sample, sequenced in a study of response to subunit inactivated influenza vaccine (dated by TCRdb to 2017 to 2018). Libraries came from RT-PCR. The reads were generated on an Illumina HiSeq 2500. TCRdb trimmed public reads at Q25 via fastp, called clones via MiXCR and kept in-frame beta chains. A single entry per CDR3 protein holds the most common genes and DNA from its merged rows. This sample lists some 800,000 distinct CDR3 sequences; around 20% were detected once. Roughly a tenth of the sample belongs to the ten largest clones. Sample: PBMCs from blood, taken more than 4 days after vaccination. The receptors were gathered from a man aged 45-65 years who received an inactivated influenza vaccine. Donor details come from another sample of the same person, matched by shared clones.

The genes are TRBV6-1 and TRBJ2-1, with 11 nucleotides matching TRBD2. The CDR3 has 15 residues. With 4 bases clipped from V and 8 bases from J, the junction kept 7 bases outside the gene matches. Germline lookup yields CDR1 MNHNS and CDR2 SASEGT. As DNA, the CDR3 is TGTGCCAGCAGTGCCCTACTAGCGGGAGTTGATGAGCAGTTCTTC. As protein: CASSALLAGVDEQFF.

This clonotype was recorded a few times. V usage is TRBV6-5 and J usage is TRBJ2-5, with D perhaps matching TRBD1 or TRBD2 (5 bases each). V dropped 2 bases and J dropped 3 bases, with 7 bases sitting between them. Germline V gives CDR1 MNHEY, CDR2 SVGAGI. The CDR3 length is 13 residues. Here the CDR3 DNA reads TGTGCCAGCAGTTACGGGACCGAAGAGACCCAGTACTTC. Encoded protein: CASSYGTEETQYF.

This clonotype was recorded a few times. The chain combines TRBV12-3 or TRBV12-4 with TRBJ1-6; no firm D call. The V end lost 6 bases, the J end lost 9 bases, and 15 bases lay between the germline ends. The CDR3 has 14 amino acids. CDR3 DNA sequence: TGTGCCAGCAGAACCCCAGAGGGAGGTTCACCCCTCCACTTT. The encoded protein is CASRTPEGGSPLHF.

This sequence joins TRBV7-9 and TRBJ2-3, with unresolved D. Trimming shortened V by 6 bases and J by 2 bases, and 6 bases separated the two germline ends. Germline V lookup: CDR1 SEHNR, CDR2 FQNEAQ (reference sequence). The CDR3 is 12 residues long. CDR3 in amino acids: CASRLHTDTQYF. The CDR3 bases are TGTGCCAGCAGGTTACACACAGATACGCAGTATTTT. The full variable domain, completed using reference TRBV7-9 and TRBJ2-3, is DTGVSQNPRHKITKRGQNVTFRCDPISEHNRLYWYRQTLGQGPEFLTYFQNEAQLEKSRLLSDRFSAERPKGSFSTLEIQRTEQGDSAMYLCASRLHTDTQYFGPGTRLTVL.

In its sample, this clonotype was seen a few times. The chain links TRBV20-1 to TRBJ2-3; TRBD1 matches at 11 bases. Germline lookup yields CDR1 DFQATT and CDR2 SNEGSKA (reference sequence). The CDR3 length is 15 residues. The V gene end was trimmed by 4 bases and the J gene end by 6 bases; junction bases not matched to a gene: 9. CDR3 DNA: TGCAGTGCTAAAACGGACAGGGGGCTAGGGGATACGCAGTATTTT. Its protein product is CSAKTDRGLGDTQYF.

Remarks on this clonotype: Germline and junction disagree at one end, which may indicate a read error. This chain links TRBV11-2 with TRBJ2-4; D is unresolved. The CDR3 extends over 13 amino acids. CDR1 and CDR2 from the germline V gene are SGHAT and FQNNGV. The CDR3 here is CASSSGRGDIQHF. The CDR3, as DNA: TGTGCCAGCAGCTCAGGACGAGGTGACATTCAGCACTTC.

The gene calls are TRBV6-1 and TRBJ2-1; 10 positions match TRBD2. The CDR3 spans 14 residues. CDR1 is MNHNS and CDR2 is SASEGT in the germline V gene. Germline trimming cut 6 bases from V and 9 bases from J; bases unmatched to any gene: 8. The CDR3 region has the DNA TGTGCCAGCAGAGAGCGGGGGGGCCAGGGTGAGCAGTTCTTC. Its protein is CASRERGGQGEQFF.

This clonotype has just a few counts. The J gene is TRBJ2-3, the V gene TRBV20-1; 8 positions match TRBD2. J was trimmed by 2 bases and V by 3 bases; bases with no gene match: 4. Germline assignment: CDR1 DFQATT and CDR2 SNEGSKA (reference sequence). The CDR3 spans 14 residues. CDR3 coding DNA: TGCAGTGCTAGTTCTAGCGGGCACACAGATACGCAGTATTTT. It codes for CSASSSGHTDTQYF.

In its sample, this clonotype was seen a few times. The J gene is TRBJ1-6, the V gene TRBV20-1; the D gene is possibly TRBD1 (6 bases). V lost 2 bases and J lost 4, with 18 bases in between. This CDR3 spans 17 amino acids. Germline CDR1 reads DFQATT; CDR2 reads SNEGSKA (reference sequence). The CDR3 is CSARPWTRGTYNSPLHF. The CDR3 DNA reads TGCAGTGCTAGACCTTGGACGAGGGGGACTTATAATTCACCCCTCCACTTT.

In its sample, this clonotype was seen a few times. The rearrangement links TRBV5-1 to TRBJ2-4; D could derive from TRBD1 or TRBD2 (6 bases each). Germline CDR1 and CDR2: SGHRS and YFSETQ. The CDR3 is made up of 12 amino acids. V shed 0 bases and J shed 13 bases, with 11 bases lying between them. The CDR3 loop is CASSLERGPQYF. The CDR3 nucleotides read TGCGCCAGCAGCTTGGAACGGGGGCCCCAGTACTTC. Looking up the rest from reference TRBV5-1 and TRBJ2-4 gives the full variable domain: KAGVTQTPRYLIKTRGQQVTLSCSPISGHRSVSWYQQTPGQGLQFLFEYFSETQRNKGNFPGRFSGRQFSNSRSEMNVSTLELGDSALYLCASSLERGPQYFGAGTRLSVL.

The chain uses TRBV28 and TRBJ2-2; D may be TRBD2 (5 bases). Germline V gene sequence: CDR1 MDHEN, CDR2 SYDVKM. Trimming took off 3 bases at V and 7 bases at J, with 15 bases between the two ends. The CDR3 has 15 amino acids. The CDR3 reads CASSFRGIVNGELFF. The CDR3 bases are TGTGCCAGCAGTTTCCGAGGGATAGTAAACGGGGAGCTGTTTTTT.

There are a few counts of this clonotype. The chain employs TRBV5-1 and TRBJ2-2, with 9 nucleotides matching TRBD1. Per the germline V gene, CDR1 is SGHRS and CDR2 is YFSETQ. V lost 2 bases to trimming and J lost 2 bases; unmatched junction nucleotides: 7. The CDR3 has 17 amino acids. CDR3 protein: CASSLTGTGINTGELFF. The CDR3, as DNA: TGCGCCAGCAGCTTAACAGGGACAGGGATTAACACCGGGGAGCTGTTTTTT.

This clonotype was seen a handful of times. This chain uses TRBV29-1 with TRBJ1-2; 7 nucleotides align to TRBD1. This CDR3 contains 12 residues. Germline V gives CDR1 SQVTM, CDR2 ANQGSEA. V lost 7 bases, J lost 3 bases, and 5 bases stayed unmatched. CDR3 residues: CSDTGTDYGYTF. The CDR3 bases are TGCAGCGACACCGGGACAGACTATGGCTACACCTTC.

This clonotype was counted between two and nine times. The CDR3 bases are TGCAGTGCTCGGAGCGGGACATACGAGCAGTACTTC. This translates into CSARSGTYEQYF. The chain employs TRBV20-1 and TRBJ2-7; D is perhaps TRBD2 (7 bases). Trimming removed 5 bases from V and 4 bases from J, with 12 bases in between. In germline, CDR1 is DFQATT, CDR2 SNEGSKA (reference sequence). This CDR3 has 12 amino acids.

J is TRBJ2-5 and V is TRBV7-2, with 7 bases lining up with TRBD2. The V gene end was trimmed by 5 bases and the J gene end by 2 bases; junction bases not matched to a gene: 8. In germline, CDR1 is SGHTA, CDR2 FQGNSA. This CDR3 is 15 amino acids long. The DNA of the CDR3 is TGTGCCAGCAGCGAACAGCGGGGTCCGCAAGAGACCCAGTACTTC. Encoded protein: CASSEQRGPQETQYF.

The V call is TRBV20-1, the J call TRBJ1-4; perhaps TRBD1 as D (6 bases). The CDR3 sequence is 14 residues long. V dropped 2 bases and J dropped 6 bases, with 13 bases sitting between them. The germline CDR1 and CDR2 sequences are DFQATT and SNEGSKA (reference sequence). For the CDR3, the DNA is TGCAGTGCTAGAAGAGGACAGTCAGATGAAAAACTGTTTTTT. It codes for CSARRGQSDEKLFF.

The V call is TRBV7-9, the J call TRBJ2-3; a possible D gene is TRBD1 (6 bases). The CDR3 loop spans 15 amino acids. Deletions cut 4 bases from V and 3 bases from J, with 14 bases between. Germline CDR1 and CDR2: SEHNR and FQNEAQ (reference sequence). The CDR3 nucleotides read TGTGCCAGCAGCTCGCAGGGGTGGAGGACAGATACGCAGTATTTT. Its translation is CASSSQGWRTDTQYF. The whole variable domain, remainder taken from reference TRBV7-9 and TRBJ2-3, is DTGVSQNPRHKITKRGQNVTFRCDPISEHNRLYWYRQTLGQGPEFLTYFQNEAQLEKSRLLSDRFSAERPKGSFSTLEIQRTEQGDSAMYLCASSSQGWRTDTQYFGPGTRLTVL.

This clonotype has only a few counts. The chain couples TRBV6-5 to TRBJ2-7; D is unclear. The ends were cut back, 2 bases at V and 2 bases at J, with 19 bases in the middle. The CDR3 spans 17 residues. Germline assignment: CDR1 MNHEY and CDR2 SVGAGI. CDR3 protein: CASSYAPTQIGTYEQYF. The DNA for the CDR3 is TGTGCCAGCAGTTACGCTCCTACCCAGATCGGCACCTACGAGCAGTACTTC.

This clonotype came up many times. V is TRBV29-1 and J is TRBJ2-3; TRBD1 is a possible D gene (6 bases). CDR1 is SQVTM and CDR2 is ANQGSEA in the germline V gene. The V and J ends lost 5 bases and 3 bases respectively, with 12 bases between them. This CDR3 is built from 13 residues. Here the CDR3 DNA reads TGCAGCGTTAAGGGCAGGGGTACAGATACGCAGTATTTT. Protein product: CSVKGRGTDTQYF.

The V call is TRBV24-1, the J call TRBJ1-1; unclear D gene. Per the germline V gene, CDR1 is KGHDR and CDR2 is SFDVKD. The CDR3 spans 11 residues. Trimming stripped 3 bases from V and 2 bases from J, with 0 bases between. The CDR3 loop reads CATSDNTEAFF. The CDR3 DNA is TGTGCCACCAGTGATAACACTGAAGCTTTCTTT.

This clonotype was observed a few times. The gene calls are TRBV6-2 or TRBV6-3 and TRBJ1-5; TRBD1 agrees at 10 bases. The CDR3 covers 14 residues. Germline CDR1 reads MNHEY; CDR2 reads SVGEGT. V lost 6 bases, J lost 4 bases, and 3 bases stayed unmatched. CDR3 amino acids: CASRRQGANQPQHF. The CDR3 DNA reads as TGTGCCAGCAGGAGACAGGGGGCGAATCAGCCCCAGCATTTT.

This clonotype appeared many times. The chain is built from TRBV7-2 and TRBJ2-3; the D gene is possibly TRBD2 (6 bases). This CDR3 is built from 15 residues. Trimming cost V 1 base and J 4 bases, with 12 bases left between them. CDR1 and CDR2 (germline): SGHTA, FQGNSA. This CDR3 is CASSLVAGTPDTQYF. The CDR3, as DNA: TGTGCCAGCAGCTTAGTTGCGGGGACCCCAGATACGCAGTATTTT.

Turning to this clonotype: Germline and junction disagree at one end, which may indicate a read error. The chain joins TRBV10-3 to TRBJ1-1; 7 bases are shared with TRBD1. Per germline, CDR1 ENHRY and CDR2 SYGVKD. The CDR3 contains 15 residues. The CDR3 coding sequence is TGTGCCATCGGTGAGTCGGGACAGAGGAACACTGAAGCTTTCTTT. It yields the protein CAIGESGQRNTEAFF.

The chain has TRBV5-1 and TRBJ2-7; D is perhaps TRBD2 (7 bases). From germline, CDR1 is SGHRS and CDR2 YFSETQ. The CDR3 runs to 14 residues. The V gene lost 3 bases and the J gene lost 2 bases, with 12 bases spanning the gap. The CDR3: CASSWLGGAYEQYF. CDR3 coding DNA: TGCGCCAGCAGCTGGCTAGGGGGGGCCTACGAGCAGTACTTC.

Written as DNA, the CDR3 is TGCAGTGCCACGGGACTAGCGGGAAACAATGAGCAGTTCTTC. It yields the protein CSATGLAGNNEQFF. The genes are TRBV20-1 and TRBJ2-1; the match to TRBD2 covers 13 bases. The CDR3 spans 14 residues. J was trimmed by 5 bases and V by 6 bases; bases with no gene match: 4. The germline V gene has CDR1 DFQATT and CDR2 SNEGSKA (reference sequence).

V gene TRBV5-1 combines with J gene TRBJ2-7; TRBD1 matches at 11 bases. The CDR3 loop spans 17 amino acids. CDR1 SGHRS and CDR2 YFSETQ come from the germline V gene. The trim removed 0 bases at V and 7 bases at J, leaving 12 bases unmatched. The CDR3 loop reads CASSLVMGQGDAWEQYF. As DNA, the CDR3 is TGCGCCAGCAGCTTGGTAATGGGACAGGGGGATGCTTGGGAGCAGTACTTC.

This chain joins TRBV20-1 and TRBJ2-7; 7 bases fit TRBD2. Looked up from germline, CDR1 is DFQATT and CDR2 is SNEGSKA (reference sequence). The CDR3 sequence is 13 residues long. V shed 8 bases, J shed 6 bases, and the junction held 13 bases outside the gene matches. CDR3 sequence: CSSQKGGFSEQYF. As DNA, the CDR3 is TGCAGTAGCCAGAAGGGAGGGTTCAGCGAGCAGTACTTC.

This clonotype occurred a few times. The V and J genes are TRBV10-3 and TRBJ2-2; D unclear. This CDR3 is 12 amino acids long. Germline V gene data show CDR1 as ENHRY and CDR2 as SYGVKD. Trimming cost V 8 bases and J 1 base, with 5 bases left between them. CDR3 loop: CAIEENTGELFF. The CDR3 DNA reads TGTGCCATCGAAGAGAACACCGGGGAGCTGTTTTTT.

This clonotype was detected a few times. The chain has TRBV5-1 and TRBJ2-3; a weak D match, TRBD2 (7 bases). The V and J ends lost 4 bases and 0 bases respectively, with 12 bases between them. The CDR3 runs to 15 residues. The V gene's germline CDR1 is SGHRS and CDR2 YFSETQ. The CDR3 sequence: CASSGGGASTDTQYF. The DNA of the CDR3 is TGCGCCAGCAGCGGTGGGGGGGCTAGCACAGATACGCAGTATTTT.